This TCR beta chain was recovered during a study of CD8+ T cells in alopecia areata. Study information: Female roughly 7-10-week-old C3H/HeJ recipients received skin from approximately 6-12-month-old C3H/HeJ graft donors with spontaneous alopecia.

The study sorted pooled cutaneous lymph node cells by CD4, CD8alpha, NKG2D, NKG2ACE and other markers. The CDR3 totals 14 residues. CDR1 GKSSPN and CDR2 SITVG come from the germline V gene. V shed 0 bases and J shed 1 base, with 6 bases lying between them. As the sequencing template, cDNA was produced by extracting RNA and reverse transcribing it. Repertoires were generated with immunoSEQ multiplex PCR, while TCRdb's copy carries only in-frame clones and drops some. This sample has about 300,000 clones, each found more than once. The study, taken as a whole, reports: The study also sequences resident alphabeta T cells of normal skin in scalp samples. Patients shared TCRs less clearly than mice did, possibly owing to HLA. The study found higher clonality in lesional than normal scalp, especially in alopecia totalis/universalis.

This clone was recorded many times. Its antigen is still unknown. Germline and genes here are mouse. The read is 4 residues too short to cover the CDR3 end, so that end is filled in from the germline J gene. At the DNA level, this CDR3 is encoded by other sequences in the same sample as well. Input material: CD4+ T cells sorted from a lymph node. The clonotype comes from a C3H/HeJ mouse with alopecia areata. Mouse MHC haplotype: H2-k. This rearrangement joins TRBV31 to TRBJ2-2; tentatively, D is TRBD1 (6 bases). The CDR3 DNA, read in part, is TGTGCCTGGAGTCTACAGGGAAACACCGGG. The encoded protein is CAWSLQGNTG. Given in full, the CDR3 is CAWSLQGNTGQLYF. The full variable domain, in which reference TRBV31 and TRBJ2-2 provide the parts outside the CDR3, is AQTIHQWPVAEIKAVGSPLSLGCTIKGKSSPNLYWYWQATGGTLQQLFYSITVGQVESVVQLNLSASRPKDDQFILSTEKLLLSHSGFYLCAWSLQGNTGQLYFGEGSKLTVL.